These T cell receptor beta chains were read from a single sample in a study of Graves' ophthalmopathy and Graves' hyperthyroidism. TCRdb used MiXCR to reprocess the multiplex PCR reads, holding one entry per CDR3 protein. The sample has about 620,000 distinct CDR3 sequences; about 20% are singletons. The material sequenced was peripheral blood. The receptors come from a woman aged 18-29 years with stable Graves' hyperthyroidism. Some clones in this sample may be carry-over from other donors' samples. Each CDR3 is given with its conserved first and last residue. D genes are given only for firm matches. The size entry is marked missing in some rows and otherwise reads once, few, many or a size class.

D gene	clone size	V gene	J gene	CDR3 DNA	CDR3 protein
NA	NA	TRBV30	TRBJ2-3	TGTGCCTGGAGTGGACAAGATACGCAGTATTTT	CAWSGQDTQYF
NA	many	TRBV18	TRBJ1-5	TGTGCCAGCTCATCGTCACATATGACTAATCAGCCCCAGCATTTT	CASSSSHMTNQPQHF
NA	many	TRBV6-5	TRBJ1-1	TGTGCCAGCAGCAGGCGGGGGGCGCAGGACACTGAAGCTTTCTTT	CASSRRGAQDTEAFF
TRBD2	NA	TRBV9	TRBJ2-1	TGTGCCAGCAGCGGGACTAGCGGGGGATCATACTACAATGAGCAGTTCTTC	CASSGTSGGSYYNEQFF
NA	many	TRBV5-1	TRBJ1-1	TGCGCCAGCAGCTTGGGCAGGACGGTGAACACTGAAGCTTTCTTT	CASSLGRTVNTEAFF
TRBD1	few	TRBV27	TRBJ1-5	TGTGCCAGCAGACCTCGACAGGGGCCCCACCGGCAGCCCCAGCATTTT	CASRPRQGPHRQPQHF
NA	many	TRBV10-3	TRBJ1-2	TGTGCCATCAGTGAGGGGATGGGGGTCAACTATGGCTACACCTTC	CAISEGMGVNYGYTF
NA	NA	TRBV19	TRBJ1-1	TGTGCCAGCCGCCCTGCCGGTTGGACAGCTCGGAACACTGAAGCTTTCTTT	CASRPAGWTARNTEAFF
TRBD1	many	TRBV19	TRBJ1-5	TGTGCCAGTAGCTCAGAGGCTACAGGGGGAATTCGGCCCCAGCATTTT	CASSSEATGGIRPQHF
TRBD1	many	TRBV30	TRBJ2-7	TGTGCCTGGAGTATTACAGGGGCGGCCTACGAGCAGTACTTC	CAWSITGAAYEQYF
NA	many	TRBV3-1	TRBJ1-1	TGTGCCAGCAGCCAAGTAACCGGTGTTTTGAACACTGAAGCTTTCTTT	CASSQVTGVLNTEAFF
NA	few	TRBV12-3/TRBV12-4	TRBJ1-5	TGTGCCAGCAGTTTAGGCAGGAGTCTCTTCCAGCCCCAGCATTTT	CASSLGRSLFQPQHF
NA	many	TRBV20-1	TRBJ2-5	TGCAGTGCTAGGAGGGGGGCGGAGACCCAGTACTTC	CSARRGAETQYF
NA	many	TRBV29-1	TRBJ2-2	TGCAGCGTTGAAGTAGAGGGGGCGAACACCGGGGAGCTGTTTTTT	CSVEVEGANTGELFF
NA	many	TRBV7-9	TRBJ1-3	TGTGCCAGCAGCCAGCAGGTCGGAAACACCATATATTTT	CASSQQVGNTIYF
NA	many	TRBV20-1	TRBJ2-7	TGCAGTGCTAGAGATGGACGGGGTAGCAATTTAGCCTACGAGCAGTACTTC	CSARDGRGSNLAYEQYF
NA	few	TRBV6-1	TRBJ2-4	TGTGCCAGCAGTCCACCGGGAGCCAAAAACATTAAGTACTTC	CASSPPGAKNIKYF
NA	few	TRBV30	TRBJ2-1	TGTGCCTGGAGTGTACTCTCGAGAGAGCAGTTCTTC	CAWSVLSREQFF
NA	many	TRBV12-3/TRBV12-4	TRBJ1-1	TGTGCCAGCAGTCTTCCCGTCGGGGGGGGGACTGAAGCTTTCTTT	CASSLPVGGGTEAFF
TRBD2	NA	TRBV6-1	TRBJ2-7	TGTGCCAGCGCCAGCGGGAGGGCCTTCTACGAGCAGTACTTC	CASASGRAFYEQYF